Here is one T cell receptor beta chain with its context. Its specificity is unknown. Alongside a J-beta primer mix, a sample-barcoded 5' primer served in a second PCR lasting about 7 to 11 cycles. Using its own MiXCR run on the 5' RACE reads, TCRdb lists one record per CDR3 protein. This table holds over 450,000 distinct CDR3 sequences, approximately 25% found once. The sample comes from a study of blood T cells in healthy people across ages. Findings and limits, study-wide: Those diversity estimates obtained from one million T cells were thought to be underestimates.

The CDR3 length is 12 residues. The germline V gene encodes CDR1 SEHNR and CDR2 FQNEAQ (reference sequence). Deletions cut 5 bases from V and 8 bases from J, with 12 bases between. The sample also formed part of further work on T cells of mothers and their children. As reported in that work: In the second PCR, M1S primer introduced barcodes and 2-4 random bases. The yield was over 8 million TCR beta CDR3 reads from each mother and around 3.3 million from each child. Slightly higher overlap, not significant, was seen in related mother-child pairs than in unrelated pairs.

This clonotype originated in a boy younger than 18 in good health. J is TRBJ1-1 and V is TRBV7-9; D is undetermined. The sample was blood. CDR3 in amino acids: CASSHLGREAFF. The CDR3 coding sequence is TGTGCCAGCAGCCACTTGGGCAGAGAAGCTTTCTTT.